These 10 T cell receptor beta chains share one sample of origin, sequenced in a study of human T cells and chemical hapten exposure. Time point meaning: patch test 1, 2 weeks after DPC sensitization. The treatment is: therapeutic diphenylcyclopropenone sensitization with weekly scalp DPC. TCRdb analysed the RACE reads with MiXCR anew, one entry per CDR3 protein. The table records fewer than 500,000 distinct CDR3 sequences, about 4.4% of them present only once. The sample consisted of whole blood, taken in connection with sensitization to the hapten diphenylcyclopropenone (DPC). The origin of the receptors is a woman aged 45-60 years with alopecia areata. Some clones in this sample may be carry-over from other donors' samples.

This clonotype was observed many times. The DNA for the CDR3 is TGCAGCGTCGTGGACAGGGGATCGAGCTATGGCTACACCTTC. It codes for CSVVDRGSSYGYTF. This chain connects TRBV29-1 to TRBJ1-2; 9 bases map to TRBD1. Germline V gives CDR1 SQVTM, CDR2 ANQGSEA. CDR3 length: 14 amino acids. Germline trimming cut 6 bases from V and 4 bases from J; bases unmatched to any gene: 9.

This clonotype was counted only a few times. CDR3 DNA: TGTGCCTGGACTAGCAGGGGGCGAACTGAAGCTTTCTTT. Translation gives CAWTSRGRTEAFF. The chain uses TRBV30 and TRBJ1-1; the match to TRBD1 covers 8 bases. With 4 bases clipped from V and 5 bases from J, the junction kept 6 bases outside the gene matches. Germline V gene sequence: CDR1 GTSNPN, CDR2 SVGIG (reference sequence). This CDR3 comprises 13 residues.

This clonotype showed up many times. The gene calls are TRBV18 and TRBJ1-5, with D perhaps matching TRBD1 (5 bases). This CDR3 contains 16 residues. Looked up from germline, CDR1 is KGHSH and CDR2 is LQKENI. V was trimmed by 0 bases and J by 6 bases, leaving 15 bases between them. Written as DNA, the CDR3 is TGTGCCAGCTCACCACCGGGAGGGGCCTCAGGTCAGCCCCAGCATTTT. Protein sequence: CASSPPGGASGQPQHF. Using reference TRBV18 and TRBJ1-5 for the parts outside the CDR3, the full variable domain is NAGVMQNPRHLVRRRGQEARLRCSPMKGHSHVYWYRQLPEEGLKFMVYLQKENIIDESGMPKERFSAEFPKEGPSILRIQQVVRGDSAAYFCASSPPGGASGQPQHFGDGTRLSIL.

This clonotype was recorded many times. J is TRBJ2-3 and V is TRBV4-2, with D possibly TRBD2 on 6 matching bases. The germline CDR1 and CDR2 sequences are LGHNA and YNFKEQ. The CDR3 totals 16 residues. Trimming removed 3 bases from V and 5 bases from J, with 18 bases in between. The CDR3 coding sequence is TGTGCCAGCAGCCACGCCGGGGGTAGCGAGAAAGATACGCAGTATTTT. Residues: CASSHAGGSEKDTQYF.

This clonotype was counted many times. The J gene is TRBJ1-2, the V gene TRBV20-1; tentatively, D is TRBD1 (5 bases). Looked up from germline, CDR1 is DFQATT and CDR2 is SNEGSKA (reference sequence). This CDR3 contains 13 residues. V shed 0 bases and J shed 10 bases, with 15 bases lying between them. The CDR3 region has the DNA TGCAGTGCTAGAGATGGAGGGGCGCAGGACTACACCTTC. It specifies CSARDGGAQDYTF.

This clonotype came up once. The J gene is TRBJ2-2, the V gene TRBV12-5; 7 bases line up with TRBD2. In germline, CDR1 is LGHNT, CDR2 FRNRAP. This CDR3 is built from 16 residues. The ends lost 3 bases at V and 0 bases at J; junction bases unmatched: 4. The CDR3 is CASGLLGLANTGELFF. CDR3 nucleotide sequence: TGTGCTAGTGGTTTATTAGGACTAGCGAACACCGGGGAGCTGTTTTTT.

The chain uses TRBV20-1 and TRBJ1-2; 10 bases are shared with TRBD1. CDR1 is DFQATT and CDR2 is SNEGSKA in the germline V gene (reference sequence). V shed 6 bases, J shed 4 bases, and the junction held 5 bases outside the gene matches. CDR3 length: 13 amino acids. DNA for the CDR3: TGCAGTGCCAAATGGACAGGGGGCTATGGCTACACCTTC. Translated, it gives CSAKWTGGYGYTF.

This clonotype was observed many times. The gene calls are TRBV6-5 and TRBJ2-1; no clear D. This CDR3 is built from 12 residues. The germline V gene encodes CDR1 MNHEY and CDR2 SVGAGI. V was shortened by 5 bases and J by 7 bases, with 9 bases between the two germline ends. CDR3 DNA sequence: TGTGCCAGCAGTCTCGACAAGAATGAGCAGTTCTTC. Translating it yields CASSLDKNEQFF.

This clonotype was observed at least ten times. The gene calls are TRBV28 and TRBJ2-6; D gene uncertain. V gave up 4 bases and J gave up 4 bases, with 8 bases separating them. The germline V gene has CDR1 MDHEN and CDR2 SYDVKM. The CDR3 covers 14 residues. The CDR3 reads CASSWVEGANVLTF. As DNA, the CDR3 is TGTGCCAGCAGTTGGGTAGAAGGGGCCAACGTCCTGACTTTC. The full variable domain, rest sourced from reference TRBV28 and TRBJ2-6, is DVKVTQSSRYLVKRTGEKVFLECVQDMDHENMFWYRQDPGLGLRLIYFSYDVKMKEKGDIPEGYSVSREKKERFSLILESASTNQTSMYLCASSWVEGANVLTFGAGSRLTVL.

This clonotype was counted ten times or more. The rearrangement joins TRBV10-3 to TRBJ2-7; TRBD1 agrees at 8 bases. This CDR3 has 16 amino acids. The germline V gene has CDR1 ENHRY and CDR2 SYGVKD. Trimming cost V 0 bases and J 3 bases; bases outside gene matches: 7. This CDR3 reads CAISESVGQAFYEQYF. As DNA, the CDR3 is TGTGCCATCAGTGAGTCGGTGGGACAGGCGTTCTACGAGCAGTACTTC.